The present TCR beta chain was sequenced within a study of blood T cell repertoires in COVID-19. Per germline, CDR1 SGHKS and CDR2 YYEKEE (reference sequence). CDR3 length: 13 residues. Trimming left V 4 bases short and J 5 bases short, with 10 bases between. Produced via immunoSEQ multiplex PCR; TCRdb's table is partial and in-frame only. The sample shows about 55,000 clones, 90% of them seen only once. The chain joins TRBV5-5 to TRBJ1-5, with D unresolved. Material for sequencing was peripheral blood. This TCR came from a man aged 35-49 years with acute or convalescent COVID-19. The CDR3: CASSPMEDQPQHF. CDR3 DNA sequence: TGTGCCAGCAGCCCGATGGAGGATCAGCCCCAGCATTTT.